Shown below are 29 T cell receptor beta chains from a single sample sequenced in a study of identical twins. TCRdb reanalysed the 5' RACE reads using MiXCR and keeps one entry per CDR3 protein. Found here are roughly 250,000 distinct CDR3 sequences, 5.5% to 8% of them singletons; the top ten hold roughly 3.6%. This same sample was also part of a study on yellow fever vaccine responses in identical twins.

The sequencing input was memory (CD45RO+) T cells sorted from blood. Receptor source: a woman between 18 and 29 years old in good health.

This clonotype was observed many times. This chain uses TRBV5-1 with TRBJ2-1; 9 positions agree with TRBD2. With V trimmed by 7 bases and J by 0 bases, 8 bases remained unmatched. The CDR3 totals 16 residues. In germline, CDR1 is SGHRS, CDR2 YFSETQ. In DNA form, the CDR3 reads TGCGCCAGCGCAACTAGCGGGTCGAGCTCCTACAATGAGCAGTTCTTC. It yields the protein CASATSGSSSYNEQFF.

This clonotype came up many times. V usage is TRBV24-1 and J usage is TRBJ2-5, with D possibly matching TRBD2 (5 bases). The CDR3 loop spans 17 amino acids. V lost 0 bases and J 5 bases, leaving 18 bases between the germline ends. Per the germline V gene, CDR1 is KGHDR and CDR2 is SFDVKD. The CDR3 spells CATSDLQPQRSVETQYF. The CDR3 DNA sequence: TGTGCCACCAGTGATTTGCAACCCCAGCGGAGTGTGGAGACCCAGTACTTC.

A few counts support this clonotype. The J gene is TRBJ2-4, the V gene TRBV2; 12 bases line up with TRBD2. The germline V gene has CDR1 SNHLY and CDR2 FYNNEI. The CDR3 loop spans 17 amino acids. With 1 base clipped from V and 3 bases from J, the junction kept 4 bases outside the gene matches. For the CDR3, the DNA is TGTGCCAGCAGTGAAGAAGGGGGACTAGCGGGCAAAAACATTCAGTACTTC. It translates to CASSEEGGLAGKNIQYF. The whole variable domain, filled in from reference TRBV2 and TRBJ2-4, reads EPEVTQTPSHQVTQMGQEVILRCVPISNHLYFYWYRQILGQKVEFLVSFYNNEISEKSEIFDDQFSVERPDGSNFTLKIRSTKLEDSAMYFCASSEEGGLAGKNIQYFGAGTRLSVL.

The chain recombines TRBV28 with TRBJ1-1; D perhaps matches TRBD1 (6 bases). The germline gives CDR1 MDHEN, CDR2 SYDVKM. This CDR3 is 16 amino acids long. The V and J ends lost 6 bases and 0 bases respectively, with 17 bases between them. CDR3 sequence (DNA): TGTGCCAGCAGACCGGCCCCGGACAGACTGAACACTGAAGCTTTCTTT. It yields the protein CASRPAPDRLNTEAFF.

J is TRBJ1-6 and V is TRBV9, with D uncertain. Trimming pared 0 bases from V and 0 bases from J, leaving 4 bases between. The CDR3 is 15 amino acids. The germline gives CDR1 SGDLS, CDR2 YYNGEE. The CDR3 sequence: CASSVDRSYNSPLHF. The CDR3 DNA sequence: TGTGCCAGCAGCGTAGACCGCTCCTATAATTCACCCCTCCACTTT. The complete variable domain, with remaining parts taken from reference TRBV9 and TRBJ1-6, reads DSGVTQTPKHLITATGQRVTLRCSPRSGDLSVYWYQQSLDQGLQFLIQYYNGEERAKGNILERFSAQQFPDLHSELNLSSLELGDSALYFCASSVDRSYNSPLHFGNGTRLTVT.

This clonotype came up a few times. This may arise from a read error, as a much more abundant clone is one base away. This chain joins TRBV15 and TRBJ1-1; possibly TRBD1 for D (6 bases). The V gene's germline CDR1 is LNHNV and CDR2 YYDKDF (reference sequence). The CDR3 loop spans 16 amino acids. The CDR3 is CAISRDKGQGHTEAFF. CDR3 in DNA: TGTGCCATCAGCAGAGATAAGGGACAAGGACACACTGAAGCTTTCTTT.

The chain links TRBV5-1 to TRBJ2-5; 8 bases are a match to TRBD2. The CDR3 totals 14 residues. The ends lost 1 base at V and 5 bases at J; junction bases unmatched: 4. Germline CDR1 reads SGHRS; CDR2 reads YFSETQ. DNA for the CDR3: TGCGCCAGCAGCTTGAACGGGAGGGGGGAGACCCAGTACTTC. This translates into CASSLNGRGETQYF. Variable domain in full (rest from reference TRBV5-1 and TRBJ2-5): KAGVTQTPRYLIKTRGQQVTLSCSPISGHRSVSWYQQTPGQGLQFLFEYFSETQRNKGNFPGRFSGRQFSNSRSEMNVSTLELGDSALYLCASSLNGRGETQYFGPGTRLLVL.

This chain connects TRBV12-2 to TRBJ2-3; TRBD2 was called by the table and not checked on the DNA. TRBV12-2 corresponds to a pseudogene. The CDR3 sequence is 17 residues long. CDR3 coding DNA: TGTGCAAGTCGCCCAAGGCCTAGCGGGAGAGGTGTAGATACGCAGTATTTT. Translated, it gives CASRPRPSGRGVDTQYF.

This clonotype appeared a few times. This chain joins TRBV9 and TRBJ2-1, with D hard to call. The CDR3 is made up of 16 amino acids. Trimming cost V 7 bases and J 8 bases, with 25 bases left between them. Germline V lookup: CDR1 SGDLS, CDR2 YYNGEE. This chain's CDR3 is CASASSLGSHVDEQFF. The CDR3 DNA follows: TGTGCCAGCGCGAGCTCTCTGGGGTCCCATGTCGATGAGCAGTTCTTC.

This clonotype was observed at least ten times. CDR3 in DNA: TGTGCCAGCAATCCAGGGACTAGCGGTCGCAGGGAGCAGTTCTTC. It yields the protein CASNPGTSGRREQFF. This rearrangement joins TRBV6-1 to TRBJ2-1, with TRBD2 matching 11 bases. CDR3 length: 15 amino acids. CDR1 MNHNS and CDR2 SASEGT come from the germline V gene. The J segment lost 10 bases and the V segment lost 7 bases, leaving 12 bases of the junction unmatched.

This clonotype was seen a few times. The chain has TRBV9 and TRBJ2-6; 9 bases are shared with TRBD1. The CDR3 sequence is 18 residues long. From germline, CDR1 is SGDLS and CDR2 YYNGEE. Losses at the gene ends were 3 bases for V and 1 base for J; bases not matched to a gene: 8. CDR3 nucleotide sequence: TGTGCCAGCAGCGCCAAACAGGGGGCGAATTCTGGGGCCAACGTCCTGACTTTC. Translating it yields CASSAKQGANSGANVLTF.

This chain uses TRBV29-1 with TRBJ2-1; 7 positions match TRBD1. J lost 6 bases, V lost 6 bases, and 5 bases had no gene match. The CDR3 spans 12 residues. From germline, CDR1 is SQVTM and CDR2 ANQGSEA. The CDR3: CSVTGLSNEQFF. The CDR3 nucleotides are TGCAGCGTGACAGGGCTCAGCAATGAGCAGTTCTTC.

The rearrangement joins TRBV5-1 to TRBJ2-7, with 9 nucleotides matching TRBD1. The germline V gene encodes CDR1 SGHRS and CDR2 YFSETQ. The ends lost 7 bases at V and 2 bases at J; junction bases unmatched: 7. The CDR3 is made up of 14 amino acids. CDR3 sequence reads: CASLRGTGTYEQYV. The CDR3 DNA is TGCGCCAGCCTAAGGGGGACAGGGACCTACGAGCAGTACGTC.

The chain has TRBV4-1 and TRBJ2-1; D is ambiguous. The CDR3 has 14 amino acids. V was cut by 5 bases and J by 6 bases, with 14 bases left in between. In germline, CDR1 is MGHRA, CDR2 YSYEKL. The CDR3 sequence: CASSSDRVTNEQFF. The CDR3 DNA reads TGCGCCAGCAGCAGCGACCGGGTTACCAATGAGCAGTTCTTC.

This clonotype was detected ten times or more. The rearrangement links TRBV27 to TRBJ2-2; no definite D call. Germline CDR1 is MNHEY and CDR2 is SMNVEV (reference sequence). CDR3 length: 13 residues. V gave up 1 base and J gave up 5 bases, with 5 bases separating them. The CDR3 is CASSLYGTGELFF. The DNA for the CDR3 is TGTGCCAGCAGTTTATATGGTACCGGGGAGCTGTTTTTT.

This clonotype was counted a few times. V usage is TRBV20-1 and J usage is TRBJ2-1; TRBD1 is a possible D gene (5 bases). The length of the CDR3 is 15 residues. Germline CDR1 is DFQATT and CDR2 is SNEGSKA (reference sequence). Deletions cut 0 bases from V and 9 bases from J, with 18 bases between. CDR3 protein: CSARDQRRYQGEQFF. In DNA form, the CDR3 reads TGCAGTGCTAGAGATCAGAGGAGATATCAGGGTGAGCAGTTCTTC.

J is TRBJ2-2 and V is TRBV6-5; 8 bases are shared with TRBD2. V shed 4 bases, J shed 4 bases, and the junction held 8 bases outside the gene matches. The CDR3 length is 16 residues. CDR1 is MNHEY, CDR2 SVGAGI, per germline. The CDR3 reads CASSSWTSQITGELFF. CDR3 nucleotide sequence: TGTGCCAGCAGTTCGTGGACTAGCCAAATCACCGGGGAGCTGTTTTTT.

This clonotype was picked up many times. The chain couples TRBV10-3 to TRBJ2-5; D possibly corresponds to TRBD2 (5 bases). This CDR3 contains 15 residues. Germline V gene data show CDR1 as ENHRY and CDR2 as SYGVKD. V was cut by 5 bases and J by 1 base, with 14 bases left in between. CDR3: CAISQTRTLQETQYF. CDR3 nucleotides: TGTGCCATCAGTCAGACCAGGACTCTCCAAGAGACCCAGTACTTC.

This clonotype was observed at least ten times. The chain couples TRBV12-3 or TRBV12-4 to TRBJ2-1, with a tentative D call TRBD1 (6 bases). V lost 2 bases and J 10 bases, leaving 9 bases between the germline ends. CDR3 size: 12 residues. CDR3 DNA sequence: TGTGCCAGCAGTTTATTCGGGACAGAGCAGTTCTTC. It yields the protein CASSLFGTEQFF.

The gene calls are TRBV12-3 or TRBV12-4 and TRBJ2-3, with 7 bases aligning to TRBD1. V gave up 5 bases and J gave up 2 bases; unmatched junction bases: 10. The CDR3 runs 16 residues. The CDR3 spells CASSARQGGPTDTQYF. As DNA, the CDR3 is TGTGCCAGCAGTGCGAGACAGGGCGGTCCCACAGATACGCAGTATTTT.

This clonotype was found many times. The V gene is TRBV5-1, the J gene TRBJ1-1; 8 bases are a match to TRBD1. Germline values: CDR1 SGHRS, CDR2 YFSETQ. The V segment lost 4 bases and the J segment 0 bases; nucleotides outside the gene matches: 11. The CDR3 has 17 residues. In nucleotides, the CDR3 is TGCGCCAGCAGCCTGGGACAGGCGAACTCTATGAACACTGAAGCTTTCTTT. It specifies CASSLGQANSMNTEAFF.

This clonotype turned up a few times. The genes are TRBV10-2 and TRBJ2-5; possibly TRBD1 for D (5 bases). Trimming pared 5 bases from V and 5 bases from J, leaving 15 bases between. The CDR3 has 14 residues. Germline CDR1 WSHSY, CDR2 SAAADI. This chain's CDR3 is CASSSVGLGETQYF. The CDR3 DNA sequence: TGCGCCAGCAGTTCGGTGGGGCTCGGGGAGACCCAGTACTTC.

The table lists this clonotype with a few counts. V is TRBV12-5 and J is TRBJ1-5, with 7 bases that match TRBD1. The CDR3 is 14 amino acids. V shed 0 bases, J shed 6 bases, and the junction held 2 bases outside the gene matches. Germline lookup yields CDR1 LGHNT and CDR2 FRNRAP. CDR3 amino acids: CASGLVPGGQPQHF. CDR3 nucleotides: TGTGCTAGTGGTTTGGTGCCAGGGGGTCAGCCCCAGCATTTT.

The chain is built from TRBV9 and TRBJ2-7; D may be TRBD2 (6 bases). Trimming removed 0 bases at V and 3 bases at J, with 13 bases between. The CDR3 is 15 residues long. CDR1 and CDR2 (germline): SGDLS, YYNGEE. The CDR3 protein is CASSVGGDQRYEQYF. The CDR3 coding sequence is TGTGCCAGCAGCGTAGGGGGGGACCAGCGCTACGAGCAGTACTTC.

This clonotype was counted many times. The V call is TRBV10-3, the J call TRBJ2-3; 7 nucleotides agree with TRBD1. V lost 3 bases, J lost 9 bases, and 6 bases stayed unmatched. The germline V gene has CDR1 ENHRY and CDR2 SYGVKD. The CDR3 loop spans 13 amino acids. The CDR3 coding sequence is TGTGCCATCAGTGAATCAACAGGGGAGACGCAGTATTTT. This translates into CAISESTGETQYF.

The chain uses TRBV7-2 and TRBJ2-6, with TRBD2 matching over 11 bases. The J segment lost 2 bases and the V segment lost 5 bases, leaving 5 bases of the junction unmatched. CDR3 length equals 17 residues. The V gene's germline CDR1 is SGHTA and CDR2 FQGNSA. CDR3 bases: TGTGCCAGCAGCCCTAGGGGACTAGCGGCTGGGGCCAACGTCCTGACTTTC. Translated: CASSPRGLAAGANVLTF.

Ten or more counts support this clonotype. V and J are TRBV5-6 and TRBJ2-3; no clear D gene. Germline V gives CDR1 SGHDT, CDR2 YYEEEE. The ends were cut back, 1 base at V and 3 bases at J, with 6 bases in the middle. The CDR3 spans 13 residues. CDR3: CASSLLGTDTQYF. The CDR3 DNA is TGTGCCAGCAGCTTGTTGGGGACAGATACGCAGTATTTT.

The table lists this clonotype with many counts. The chain uses TRBV9 and TRBJ2-1; the D gene could be TRBD1 or TRBD2 (5 bases each). Trimming stripped 5 bases from V and 7 bases from J, with 16 bases between. CDR1 is SGDLS and CDR2 is YYNGEE in the germline V gene. The CDR3 sequence is 14 residues long. CDR3 loop: CASRDRGPRNEQFF. CDR3 in DNA: TGTGCCAGCAGGGACCGGGGCCCTCGAAATGAGCAGTTCTTC.

Only a few counts were recorded for this clonotype. The chain couples TRBV6-1 to TRBJ2-7; TRBD2 matches 7 bases. J lost 4 bases, V lost 5 bases, and 2 bases had no gene match. The CDR3 is made up of 12 amino acids. Germline assignment: CDR1 MNHNS and CDR2 SASEGT. CDR3 protein: CASSPGGYEQYV. DNA for the CDR3: TGTGCCAGCAGTCCCGGGGGGTACGAGCAGTACGTC.